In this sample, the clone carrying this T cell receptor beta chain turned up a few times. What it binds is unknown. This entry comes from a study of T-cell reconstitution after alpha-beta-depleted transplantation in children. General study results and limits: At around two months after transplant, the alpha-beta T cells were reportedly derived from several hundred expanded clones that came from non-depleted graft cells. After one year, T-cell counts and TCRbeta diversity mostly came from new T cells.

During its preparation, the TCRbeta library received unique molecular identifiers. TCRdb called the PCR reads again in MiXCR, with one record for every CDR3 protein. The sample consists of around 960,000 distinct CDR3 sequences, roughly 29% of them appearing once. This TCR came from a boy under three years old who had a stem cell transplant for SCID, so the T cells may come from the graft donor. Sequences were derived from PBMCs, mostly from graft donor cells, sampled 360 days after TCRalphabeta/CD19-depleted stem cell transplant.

The CDR3 nucleotides are TGTGCCAGCAGCTCCCTCCCCGGGACTAGGGGCGGGGAGCTGTTTTTT. Its translation: CASSSLPGTRGGELFF. The gene calls are TRBV7-3 and TRBJ2-2; 8 nucleotides agree with TRBD2. Per the germline V gene, CDR1 is SGHTA and CDR2 is FQGTGA. Trimming removed 4 bases from V and 7 bases from J; junction bases left unmatched: 11. The CDR3 is 16 residues long.